Shown below are 30 T cell receptor beta chains from a single sample sequenced in a study of OX40 agonist ivuxolimab in advanced cancers. This table comes from immunoSEQ multiplex PCR, and its TCRdb copy is limited to in-frame clones, with some not included. The top ten hold 2.8% of the sample, which has around 76,000 clones, 86% seen once. The sequencing used CD4+ or CD8+ T cells sorted from blood, collected in a trial of the OX40 agonist ivuxolimab. The receptors stem from an adult with an advanced solid tumor such as melanoma, head and neck, liver or kidney cancer.

The chain is built from TRBV27 and TRBJ2-7, with D tentatively TRBD1 (6 bases). The V gene lost 4 bases and the J gene lost 7 bases, with 17 bases spanning the gap. The CDR3 spans 14 residues. Germline CDR1 is MNHEY and CDR2 is SMNVEV (reference sequence). CDR3 nucleotides: TGTGCCAGCAGTTCCCGGACAGCCCCCGGGGAGCAGTACTTC. Encoded protein: CASSSRTAPGEQYF.

The V gene is TRBV4-1, the J gene TRBJ2-7, with D possibly being TRBD1 (7 bases). CDR1 MGHRA and CDR2 YSYEKL come from the germline V gene. The CDR3 spans 15 residues. The V end was cut by 0 bases, the J end by 2 bases, with 11 bases between. The CDR3 is CASSQDRGTAYEQYF. CDR3 sequence (DNA): TGCGCCAGCAGCCAAGATCGGGGGACAGCCTACGAGCAGTACTTC.

The V and J genes are TRBV7-9 and TRBJ2-4, with 9 bases that match TRBD1. This CDR3 has 13 amino acids. CDR1 and CDR2 (germline): SEHNR, FQNEAQ (reference sequence). With V trimmed by 5 bases and J by 9 bases, 5 bases remained unmatched. DNA for the CDR3: TGTGCCAGCAGCCCGGACAGGGGAAGCATTCAGTACTTC. It codes for CASSPDRGSIQYF.

Notes on this clone: Compared with germline, one end of the junction differs, possibly owing to a read error. The chain couples TRBV7-9 to TRBJ2-5, with 8 bases matching TRBD1. The CDR3 has 12 residues. From germline, CDR1 is SEHNR and CDR2 FQNEAQ (reference sequence). The CDR3 DNA is TGTGCCAGCAGCTTAGAGGACAGGGCTTCGGACTTC. It yields the protein CASSLEDRASDF.

The chain carries TRBV5-4 and TRBJ2-7; either TRBD1 or TRBD2 may supply D (6 bases each). Trimming took off 2 bases at V and 0 bases at J, with 12 bases between the two ends. The CDR3 extends over 15 amino acids. The germline V gene encodes CDR1 SGHNT and CDR2 YYREEE (reference sequence). The CDR3 loop reads CASSFPGASSYEQYF. The CDR3 DNA reads as TGTGCCAGCAGCTTTCCGGGGGCCAGCTCCTACGAGCAGTACTTC.

The chain carries TRBV5-6 and TRBJ2-2; D not certain. This CDR3 has 12 amino acids. V was shortened by 4 bases and J by 3 bases, with 4 bases between the two germline ends. Germline CDR1 SGHDT, CDR2 YYEEEE. The CDR3 sequence: CASSHHTGELFF. Here the CDR3 DNA reads TGTGCCAGCAGCCACCACACCGGGGAGCTGTTTTTT.

This clone has just one count. The chain uses TRBV29-1 and TRBJ2-3, with TRBD2 identical over 12 bases. J gave up 6 bases and V 6 bases, and 7 bases lay outside the gene matches. The CDR3 runs 14 residues. Per germline, CDR1 SQVTM and CDR2 ANQGSEA. CDR3 residues: CSVVVGLAGDTQYF. In DNA, the CDR3 is TGCAGCGTCGTGGTTGGACTAGCGGGGGATACGCAGTATTTT.

V and J are TRBV9 and TRBJ2-7; 9 nucleotides agree with TRBD1. V lost 1 base and J lost 5; bases outside the gene matches: 13. The CDR3 covers 17 residues. Germline V gene sequence: CDR1 SGDLS, CDR2 YYNGEE. CDR3 amino acids: CASSVPTPGQGSHEQYF. Here the CDR3 DNA reads TGTGCCAGCAGCGTACCGACTCCGGGACAGGGTTCCCACGAGCAGTACTTC.

The gene calls are TRBV9 and TRBJ1-2; TRBD1 agrees at 9 bases. Germline-derived CDR1 and CDR2 are SGDLS and YYNGEE. CDR3 length: 15 residues. After removal of 3 bases from V and 7 bases from J, the junction contained 10 bases not matched to a gene. This CDR3 is CASSEDLQGALGYTF. The CDR3 DNA sequence: TGTGCCAGCAGCGAAGACTTACAGGGGGCGCTTGGCTACACCTTC.

Concerning this clone itself: A junction boundary mismatches the germline segment, possibly from a read error. The rearrangement links TRBV10-3 to TRBJ1-5; D is unclear. CDR1 and CDR2 from the germline V gene are ENHRY and SYGVKD. There are 14 residues in the CDR3. The CDR3 sequence is CASSYGRNNQPQHF. The DNA for the CDR3 is TGTGCCAGCAGTTATGGGCGGAACAATCAGCCCCAGCATTTT.

The gene calls are TRBV28 and TRBJ1-1; D unresolved. The CDR3 extends over 14 amino acids. Trimming pared 6 bases from V and 1 base from J, leaving 12 bases between. The germline V gene has CDR1 MDHEN and CDR2 SYDVKM. In DNA, the CDR3 is TGTGCCAGCAGCTCCCATCCGAGGAACACTGAAGCTTTCTTT. This sequence encodes CASSSHPRNTEAFF.

J is TRBJ2-7 and V is TRBV6-5, with D perhaps TRBD2 (6 bases). Trimming removed 2 bases at V and 7 bases at J, with 12 bases between. This CDR3 is built from 13 residues. Germline assignment: CDR1 MNHEY and CDR2 SVGAGI. CDR3 protein: CASSYRRVGEQYF. The CDR3, as DNA: TGTGCCAGCAGTTACAGGAGGGTGGGAGAGCAGTACTTC.

The table lists this clone with a count of one. The chain carries TRBV29-1 and TRBJ2-7; a possible D gene is TRBD1 (5 bases). The CDR3 length is 14 residues. Germline-derived CDR1 and CDR2 are SQVTM and ANQGSEA. V lost 6 bases, J lost 0 bases, and 15 bases lay in between. CDR3 region: CSVVSTARSYEQYF. The CDR3 coding sequence is TGCAGCGTGGTATCGACAGCCCGCTCCTACGAGCAGTACTTC.

As regards this clone: Other DNA sequences in the same sample also yield this CDR3. V usage is TRBV29-1 and J usage is TRBJ2-7; 10 bases match TRBD1. The CDR3 extends over 14 amino acids. Germline V gene sequence: CDR1 SQVTM, CDR2 ANQGSEA. Trimming took 6 bases from V and 0 from J; bases not matched to a gene: 5. CDR3 amino acids: CSVEWTGGSYEQYF. The CDR3 nucleotides are TGCAGCGTGGAGTGGACAGGGGGCTCCTACGAGCAGTACTTC.

CDR3 bases: TGTGCCAGCAGTTACGGTACAGGGCGATCACCCCTCCACTTT. It encodes CASSYGTGRSPLHF. The rearrangement uses TRBV6-5 and TRBJ1-6; perhaps TRBD1 as D (6 bases). The germline V gene has CDR1 MNHEY and CDR2 SVGAGI. The ends were cut back, 2 bases at V and 10 bases at J, with 12 bases in the middle. The CDR3 contains 14 residues.

This sequence joins TRBV28 and TRBJ2-7; TRBD1 agrees at 10 bases. V shed 3 bases, J shed 6 bases, and the junction held 5 bases outside the gene matches. The CDR3 consists of 14 residues. Germline-derived CDR1 and CDR2 are MDHEN and SYDVKM. In DNA, the CDR3 is TGTGCCAGCAGTTTGGGACAGGGGACCGGCGAGCAGTACTTC. This sequence encodes CASSLGQGTGEQYF.

The J gene is TRBJ1-1, the V gene TRBV29-1; possible D gene TRBD1, 6 bases. Germline lookup yields CDR1 SQVTM and CDR2 ANQGSEA. The germline V and J ends were trimmed by 6 bases and 3 bases, with 14 bases remaining between them. CDR3 length equals 13 residues. This CDR3 reads CSVKRGGDTEAFF. The CDR3, as DNA: TGCAGCGTCAAGAGAGGGGGGGACACTGAAGCTTTCTTT.

CDR3 sequence (DNA): TGTGCCAGCAGCCAAGAAGACAGGGGGCTCGGCACAGATACGCAGTATTTT. As protein: CASSQEDRGLGTDTQYF. The chain combines TRBV4-2 with TRBJ2-3; 10 bases fit TRBD1. V lost 0 bases to trimming and J lost 1 base; unmatched junction nucleotides: 4. Germline V gene sequence: CDR1 LGHNA, CDR2 YNFKEQ. CDR3 size: 17 residues.

This chain links TRBV6-6 with TRBJ1-5; 7 nucleotides match TRBD1. The germline V gene encodes CDR1 MNHNY and CDR2 SVGAGI (reference sequence). The CDR3 spans 15 residues. Trimming removed 3 bases from V and 7 bases from J; junction bases left unmatched: 9. CDR3 region: CASSYTTGLGQPQHF. CDR3 coding DNA: TGTGCCAGCAGTTATACGACAGGGTTAGGGCAGCCCCAGCATTTT.

This chain joins TRBV28 and TRBJ1-2; TRBD1 matches at 10 bases. Looked up from germline, CDR1 is MDHEN and CDR2 is SYDVKM. This CDR3 has 14 residues. The trim removed 6 bases at V and 7 bases at J, leaving 8 bases unmatched. The CDR3 spells CASRRQGAVGGYTF. In DNA form, the CDR3 reads TGTGCCAGCAGAAGACAGGGGGCCGTTGGTGGCTACACCTTC.

V usage is TRBV19 and J usage is TRBJ1-4, with D possibly TRBD1 on 6 matching bases. This CDR3 contains 15 residues. The germline gives CDR1 LNHDA, CDR2 SQIVND (reference sequence). V was pared by 3 bases and J by 5 bases, with 13 bases between. The CDR3 region is CASSIRQDLNEKLFF. DNA for the CDR3: TGTGCCAGTAGTATCAGACAGGACTTGAATGAAAAACTGTTTTTT.

The CDR3 nucleotides read TGCAGCTCAGGGACTAGCGGGGGGGCCGGGGAGCAGTACTTC. Protein product: CSSGTSGGAGEQYF. The chain joins TRBV29-1 to TRBJ2-7; 16 bases are a match to TRBD2. The trim removed 8 bases at V and 7 bases at J, leaving 8 bases unmatched. CDR1 and CDR2 (germline): SQVTM, ANQGSEA. There are 14 residues in the CDR3.

This sequence joins TRBV28 and TRBJ1-1; no definite D call. CDR3 length equals 14 residues. The germline V gene encodes CDR1 MDHEN and CDR2 SYDVKM. Trimming left V 6 bases short and J 1 base short, with 12 bases between. Here the CDR3 reads CASSLNLGNTEAFF. CDR3 sequence (DNA): TGTGCCAGCAGCCTAAACCTAGGGAACACTGAAGCTTTCTTT.

Points on this clone: One junction end disagrees with the germline gene, perhaps due to a read error. V is TRBV18 and J is TRBJ1-1; 9 bases agree with TRBD1. The length of the CDR3 is 14 residues. The germline CDR1 and CDR2 sequences are KGHSH and LQKENI. The CDR3 nucleotides are TGTGCCAGCTCACTGATTGACGAGGGACAGGGCCTTCTCTTT. Translation: CASSLIDEGQGLLF.

The chain is built from TRBV28 and TRBJ1-1, with 7 bases fitting TRBD1. The V gene's germline CDR1 is MDHEN and CDR2 SYDVKM. The J segment lost 1 base and the V segment lost 4 bases, leaving 9 bases of the junction unmatched. CDR3 length: 16 amino acids. CDR3 protein: CASSSSWTGQNTEAFF. For the CDR3, the DNA is TGTGCCAGCAGTTCTTCTTGGACAGGACAGAACACTGAAGCTTTCTTT.

The chain couples TRBV9 to TRBJ1-3; 8 positions match TRBD1. With V trimmed by 4 bases and J by 3 bases, 6 bases remained unmatched. The V gene's germline CDR1 is SGDLS and CDR2 YYNGEE. The CDR3 runs 15 residues. This chain's CDR3 is CASSLGQGNGNTIYF. CDR3 bases: TGTGCCAGCAGCCTCGGACAGGGAAATGGAAACACCATATATTTT.

The V gene is TRBV9, the J gene TRBJ2-1, with D maybe TRBD2 (6 bases). This CDR3 is built from 14 residues. CDR1 and CDR2 (germline): SGDLS, YYNGEE. V lost 4 bases to trimming and J lost 6 bases, with 14 bases between them. The CDR3 reads CASSPGLIFNEQFF. CDR3 sequence (DNA): TGTGCCAGCAGCCCTGGACTAATTTTCAATGAGCAGTTCTTC.

The gene calls are TRBV27 and TRBJ2-7; a possible D gene is TRBD2 (7 bases). Germline CDR1 MNHEY, CDR2 SMNVEV (reference sequence). CDR3 length: 14 residues. Trimming removed 7 bases from V and 6 bases from J, with 19 bases in between. The DNA of the CDR3 is TGTGCCAGCACCTTAAGTCGGGGGGCGGGCGAGCAGTACTTC. This translates into CASTLSRGAGEQYF.

The V call is TRBV30, the J call TRBJ1-2, with a weak D call TRBD1 (5 bases). With 5 bases removed from V and 7 bases from J, the gap between germline ends came to 17 bases. The V gene's germline CDR1 is GTSNPN and CDR2 SVGIG (reference sequence). The CDR3 contains 13 residues. Here the CDR3 reads CAWGFSGGGGYTF. The CDR3 DNA reads TGTGCCTGGGGGTTCTCCGGGGGTGGTGGCTACACCTTC.

J is TRBJ1-2 and V is TRBV14; D perhaps matches TRBD1 (5 bases). Trimming took 4 bases from V and 4 from J, leaving 22 bases between them. The germline V gene encodes CDR1 SGHDN and CDR2 FVKESK. CDR3 size: 17 residues. The CDR3 is CASSPMGVRGFRYGYTF. For the CDR3, the DNA is TGTGCCAGCAGCCCAATGGGGGTTCGGGGATTTCGCTATGGCTACACCTTC.